Only a few counts were recorded for the clone carrying this TCR beta chain. Its antigen is still unknown. Profiled with immunoSEQ multiplex PCR; TCRdb holds only in-frame clones, not every one. The data show more than 2,500 clones, with roughly a fifth seen just once and roughly two fifths held by the top ten. These data come from a study of sequential checkpoint blockade in melanoma. Study at large: 75 to 95 pretreatment tumor DNA samples were TCRβ immunosequenced. Twenty-two patients had matched tumor biopsies before treatment and at week 13 after nivolumab or ipilimumab alone. Broader study findings: Response in arm A was associated with pretreatment TIL clonality.

Sample treatment: randomized to nivolumab then ipilimumab (arm A) or the reverse (arm B). Here the sequenced sample was tumor tissue (inferred from file names), taken from a patient given nivolumab and ipilimumab in sequence. The TCR sequence derives from a human patient with melanoma. Some clones in this sample may be carry-over from other donors' samples.

The CDR3 coding sequence is TGTGCCATCAGTGAGAATAATCAGCCCCAGCATTTT. As protein: CAISENNQPQHF. The chain couples TRBV10-3 to TRBJ1-5, with D uncertain. The germline V gene has CDR1 ENHRY and CDR2 SYGVKD. Trimming shortened V by 2 bases and J by 4 bases, and 3 bases separated the two germline ends. CDR3 length: 12 residues.